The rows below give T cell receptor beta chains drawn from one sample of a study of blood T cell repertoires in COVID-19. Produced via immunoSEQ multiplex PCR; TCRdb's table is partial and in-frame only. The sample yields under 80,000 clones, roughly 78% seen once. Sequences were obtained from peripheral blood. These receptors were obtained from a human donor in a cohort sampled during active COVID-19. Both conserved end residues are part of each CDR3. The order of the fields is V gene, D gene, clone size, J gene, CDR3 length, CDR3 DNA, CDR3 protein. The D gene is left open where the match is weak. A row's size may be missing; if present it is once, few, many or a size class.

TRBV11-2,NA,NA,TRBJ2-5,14,TGTGCCAGCAGCCTTCCAGGGGTTGGAGCGACCCAGTACTTC,CASSLPGVGATQYF
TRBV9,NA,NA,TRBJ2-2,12,TGTGCCAGCAGGCGAGACACCGGGGAGCTGTTTTTT,CASRRDTGELFF
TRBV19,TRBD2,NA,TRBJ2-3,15,TGTGCCAGCAGCAAGGCGGGAGGTGGCACAGATACGCAGTATTTT,CASSKAGGGTDTQYF
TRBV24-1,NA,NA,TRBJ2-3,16,TGTGCCACCAGTGGGAGAGGGGGAGGGGCCACAGATACGCAGTATTTT,CATSGRGGGATDTQYF
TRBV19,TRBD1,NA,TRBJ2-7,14,TGTGCCACTCAATCGGGACAGAGCTCCTACGAGCAGTACTTC,CATQSGQSSYEQYF
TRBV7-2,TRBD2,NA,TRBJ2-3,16,TGTGCCAGCAGCTTAGCTTCACTAGCGGGAGTAAATACGCAGTATTTT,CASSLASLAGVNTQYF
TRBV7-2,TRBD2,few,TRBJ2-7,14,TGTGCCAGCAGCCCACGGACTAGCGGGATTGAGCAGTACTTC,CASSPRTSGIEQYF
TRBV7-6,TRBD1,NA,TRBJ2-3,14,TGTGCCAGCAGCCAGGGGGCTGGCACAGATACGCAGTATTTT,CASSQGAGTDTQYF
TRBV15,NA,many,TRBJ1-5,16,TGTGCCACCAGCAGAGAACGAGACCTCCGGGGGCAGCCCCAGCATTTT,CATSRERDLRGQPQHF
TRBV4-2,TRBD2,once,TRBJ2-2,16,TGTGCCAGCAGCCAAGAACTAGCGGGGAACACCGGGGAGCTGTTTTTT,CASSQELAGNTGELFF
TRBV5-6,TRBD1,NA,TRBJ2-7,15,TGTGCCAGCAGCTTGGTCGGACAGGGGGCCCACGAGCAGTACTTC,CASSLVGQGAHEQYF
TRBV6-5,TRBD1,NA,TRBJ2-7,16,TGTGCCAGCAGTTCGCCCTCGGGACAGGGGGCTGGCGAGCAGTACTTC,CASSSPSGQGAGEQYF
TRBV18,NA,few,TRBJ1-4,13,TGTGCCAGCTCACGCGGACAGAATGAAAAACTGTTTTTT,CASSRGQNEKLFF
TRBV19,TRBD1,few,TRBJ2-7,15,TGTGCCAGTAGTCTTCGCCCCTCGACAGGGAACGAGCAGTACTTC,CASSLRPSTGNEQYF
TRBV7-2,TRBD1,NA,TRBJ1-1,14,TGTGCCAGCAGCTTGGACAGGGGAACCACTGAAGCTTTCTTT,CASSLDRGTTEAFF
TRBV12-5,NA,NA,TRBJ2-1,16,TGTGCTAGTGGTTTGGTAGGGGGGGACGCCTACAATGAGCAGTTCTTC,CASGLVGGDAYNEQFF
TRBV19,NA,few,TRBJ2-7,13,TGTGCCAGTAGTATTGTAGCCTCCTACGAGCAGTACTTC,CASSIVASYEQYF
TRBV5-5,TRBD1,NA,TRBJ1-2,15,TGTGCCAGCAGCTCCTCCGGGACAGGGAGCTCTGGCTACACCTTC,CASSSSGTGSSGYTF
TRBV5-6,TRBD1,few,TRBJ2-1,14,TGTGCCAGCAGCGGACAGGGAGGTAAAAATGAGCAGTTCTTC,CASSGQGGKNEQFF
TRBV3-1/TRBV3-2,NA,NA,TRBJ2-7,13,TGTGCCAGCAGCCAAAGCGTATCCTACGAGCAGTACTTC,CASSQSVSYEQYF
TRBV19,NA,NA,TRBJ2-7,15,TGTGCCAGTAGTGCCCAAGGGACACCATCCATCGAGCAGTACTTC,CASSAQGTPSIEQYF
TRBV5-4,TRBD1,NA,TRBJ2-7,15,TGTGCCAGCAGCTATTGGAGGAACAGGGGGGATGAGCAGTACTTC,CASSYWRNRGDEQYF
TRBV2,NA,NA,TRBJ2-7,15,TGTGCCAGCAGTGAAGTTCAAAGTCGGGGATACGAGTCGTACTTC,CASSEVQSRGYESYF
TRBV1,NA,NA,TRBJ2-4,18,TGCACCAGCAGCCCAGGATTTTCACAGTATATAGCCAAAAACATTCAGTACTTC,CTSSPGFSQYIAKNIQYF
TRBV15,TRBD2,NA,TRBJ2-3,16,TGTGCCACCAGCAGAGAGGCGGGAGGGCCTGGAGATACGCAGTATTTT,CATSREAGGPGDTQYF
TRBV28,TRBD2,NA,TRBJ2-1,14,TGTGCCAGCAGTCCCGCGGGAGCTGGAAATGAGCAGTTCTTC,CASSPAGAGNEQFF
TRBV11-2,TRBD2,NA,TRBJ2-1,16,TGTGCCAGCAGGAGACTAGCGGGAGAGGGTCACAATGAGCAGTTCTTC,CASRRLAGEGHNEQFF
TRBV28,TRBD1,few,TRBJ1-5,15,TGTGCCAGCAGTCTGACAGGGAACAGCAATCAGCCCCAGCATTTT,CASSLTGNSNQPQHF
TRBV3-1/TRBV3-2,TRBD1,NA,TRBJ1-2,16,TGTGCCAGCAGCCATTACGGACAGGAGGATAACTATGGCTACACCTTC,CASSHYGQEDNYGYTF
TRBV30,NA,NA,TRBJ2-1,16,TGTGCCTGGAGTGTATATCGCAGGGGCCTCTACAATGAGCAGTTCTTC,CAWSVYRRGLYNEQFF
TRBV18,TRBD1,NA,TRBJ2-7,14,TGTGCCAGCTCACCCATTCAGGGGGCCTACGAGCAGTACTTC,CASSPIQGAYEQYF
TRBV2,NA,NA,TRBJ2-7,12,TGTGCCAGCAGTTATTCCTCCTACGAGCAGTACTTC,CASSYSSYEQYF
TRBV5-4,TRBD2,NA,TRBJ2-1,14,TGTGCCAGCAGTCTGCTTGGGGGGGAGGTTGAGCAGTTCTTC,CASSLLGGEVEQFF
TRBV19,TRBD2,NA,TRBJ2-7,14,TGTGCCAGTAGCCGACTAGCGGGACCCTACGAGCAGTACTTC,CASSRLAGPYEQYF
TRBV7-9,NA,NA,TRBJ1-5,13,TGTGCCAGCAGCTTAAATGCGGAACAGCCCCAGCATTTT,CASSLNAEQPQHF
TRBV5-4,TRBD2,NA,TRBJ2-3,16,TGTGCCAGCAGCACCAGACTAGCGGGAGGGACAGATACGCAGTATTTT,CASSTRLAGGTDTQYF
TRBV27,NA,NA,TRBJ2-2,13,TGTGCCAGCAGTTTTGCGGGAAACGGGGAGCTGTTTTTT,CASSFAGNGELFF
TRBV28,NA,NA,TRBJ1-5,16,TGTGCCAGCAGTTTAACATCACAGATAAGCAATCAGCCCCAGCATTTT,CASSLTSQISNQPQHF
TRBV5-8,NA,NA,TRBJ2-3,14,TGTGCCAGCAGCGGGAGGCTAGGGACAGATACGCAGTATTTT,CASSGRLGTDTQYF
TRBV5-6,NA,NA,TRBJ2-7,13,TGTGCCAGCAGCTTGCCGACGGGTAACGAGCAGTACTTC,CASSLPTGNEQYF
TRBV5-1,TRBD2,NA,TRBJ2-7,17,TGCGCCAGCAGCTCCGGACTAGCGGGAGGCCGAAACTACGAGCAGTACTTC,CASSSGLAGGRNYEQYF
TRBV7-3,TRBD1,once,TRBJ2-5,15,TGTGCCAGCAGCTTAGGAACAGGGGGCGAGGAGACCCAGTACTTC,CASSLGTGGEETQYF
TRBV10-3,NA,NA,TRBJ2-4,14,TGTGCCATCAGTGAGTCCCTAGCTGGAAACATTCAGTACTTC,CAISESLAGNIQYF
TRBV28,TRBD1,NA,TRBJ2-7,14,TGTGCCAGCAGCGTGACAGGGGGCAGGTACGAGCAGTACTTC,CASSVTGGRYEQYF
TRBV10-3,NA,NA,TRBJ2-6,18,TGTGCCATCAGTGGCGGGAGGACAGGGGCCTCTGGGGCCAACGTCCTGACTTTC,CAISGGRTGASGANVLTF
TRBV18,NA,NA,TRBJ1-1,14,TGTGCCAGCTCACCCCCCGGGGGGAACACTGAAGCTTTCTTT,CASSPPGGNTEAFF
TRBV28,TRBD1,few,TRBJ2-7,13,TGTGCCAGCGGACAGGGGCCCGTCTACGAGCAGTACTTC,CASGQGPVYEQYF